These T cell receptor beta chains were read from a single sample in a study of T cell repertoires in cytomegalovirus infection. TCRdb fed the reads into MiXCR, producing one record per CDR3 protein. Among 300,000 to 400,000 distinct CDR3 sequences listed, roughly 25% were seen once. Their antigen targets remain unknown. The sequences come from cultured PBMCs, collected from culture after CMV antigen stimulation. These receptors all stem from a human donor in good health (CMV status not recorded). Some clones in this sample may be carry-over from other donors' samples. Each CDR3 is given with its conserved first and last residue.

>TRBV4-1
CASSQGILNTEAFF
>TRBV9
CASSVGVRGTDTQYF
>TRBV7-3
CASSLAHLQETQYF
>TRBV4-1
CASSQPTGHMNTEAFF
>TRBV29-1
CSVEVDRGNTGELFF
>TRBV4-1
CASSQGAPGTGGTEAFF
>TRBV19
CASSSGGRETQYF
>TRBV7-9
CASSFGGTGGRGYTF
>TRBV19
CASTRTGGGYGYTF
>TRBV7-2
CASSPGGGRANYGYTF
>TRBV7-2
CASSPTVTADTQYF
>TRBV7-2
CASSQRTGSNTEAFF
>TRBV7-6
CASSVGTSDTQYF
>TRBV29-1
CSASTRVQETQYF
>TRBV7-6
CASSPRLAPTTDTQYF
>TRBV27
CASSLQGGRADTQYF
>TRBV7-6
CASSLAEGPGGTGELFF
>TRBV7-2
CASSPGQGTGPQHF
>TRBV7-2
CASSSLMNTEAFF
>TRBV4-3
CASSQDPSTGGANTGELFF
>TRBV7-2
CASSLLGTQYF
>TRBV7-8
CASSRLAGVRTPYEQYF
>TRBV6-5
CASSYQAGGDEQFF
>TRBV20-1
CSASPSGKLQETQYF
>TRBV4-3
CASSQAHSAHSPLHF
>TRBV7-2
CASRRQGPTNEKLFF
>TRBV7-2
CASLTIEGYRNTEAFF
>TRBV4-1
CASSQARDIRYGYTF
>TRBV7-2
CASSLHALRGYTF
>TRBV27
CASSLSSWERADTQYF
>TRBV2
CASSPPFTDTQYF
>TRBV7-2
CASSLGRGRALGGNQPQHF
>TRBV6-2/TRBV6-3
CASSWLVADETQYF
>TRBV19
CASSIGGVGSYNEQFF
>TRBV7-2
CASSLGPGASTYEQYF
>TRBV18
CASSEGRSNQPQHF
>TRBV6-2/TRBV6-3
CASSSGQGAIHEQYF
>TRBV7-2
CASSLYNTYSDAIYF
>TRBV4-2
CASRGGTGLHYGYTF
>TRBV6-2/TRBV6-3
CASRNPWTGLNSPLHF
>TRBV20-1
CSAPTLNTEAFF
>TRBV6-1
CASSGRSSGSSPLHF
>TRBV24-1
CATSRGLAGTGELFF
>TRBV7-2
CASSFLYENQPQHF
>TRBV6-2/TRBV6-3
CASSNTETQYF
>TRBV7-6
CASSSPGQSRYNEQFF
>TRBV6-6
CASSYGTSNEQFF
>TRBV6-2/TRBV6-3
CASGSWGTEKQEQYF
>TRBV7-9
CASSSSGWETQYF
>TRBV12-3/TRBV12-4
CASSLAGLGTGELFF
>TRBV4-1
CASSQEGAKLFF
>TRBV15
CATSRGGTVATDTQYF
>TRBV7-9
CASSSWSVRDPDRQFF
>TRBV20-1
CSAGLAGAETQYF
>TRBV7-6
CASRSLPGLAGATVETQYF